This is a list of T cell receptor beta chains from one sample in a study of cytomegalovirus exposure and HLA in healthy donors. Clones were sequenced by immunoSEQ multiplex PCR, and TCRdb holds only the in-frame ones, with some missing. Of some 150,000 clones listed, roughly 81% were seen once; the top ten hold over 10%. Specimen: PBMCs. All receptors derive from a woman in her 50s in good health and CMV-seronegative. Each CDR3 is given with its conserved first and last residue. Each record gives: V gene, clone size, J gene, CDR3 protein. Expanded clones are given a class, and other clones once, few, many or no size at all.

v_gene: TRBV6-6; abundance: -; j_gene: TRBJ1-6; CDR3aa: CASSLGVGEHSPLHF
v_gene: TRBV4-3; abundance: few; j_gene: TRBJ2-7; CDR3aa: CASSRGLAPGEQYF
v_gene: TRBV1; abundance: -; j_gene: TRBJ1-1; CDR3aa: CTSTDRSPEAFF
v_gene: TRBV5-1; abundance: -; j_gene: TRBJ1-2; CDR3aa: CASSLDLLYGYTF
v_gene: TRBV11-2; abundance: -; j_gene: TRBJ2-3; CDR3aa: CASSLNLGGTDTQYF
v_gene: TRBV7-2; abundance: -; j_gene: TRBJ2-3; CDR3aa: CASSLWGGPPDTQYF
v_gene: TRBV7-8; abundance: -; j_gene: TRBJ2-7; CDR3aa: CASSPGTSEYEQYF
v_gene: TRBV7-7; abundance: -; j_gene: TRBJ2-3; CDR3aa: CASSPGTSGRPDTQYF
v_gene: TRBV5-1; abundance: -; j_gene: -; CDR3aa: CASSLQGGSGNAYEQYF
v_gene: TRBV28; abundance: -; j_gene: TRBJ1-5; CDR3aa: CASGAVSNQPQHF
v_gene: TRBV28; abundance: few; j_gene: TRBJ1-4; CDR3aa: CASSLTGGNREKLFF
v_gene: TRBV11-3; abundance: -; j_gene: TRBJ2-3; CDR3aa: CASSPRAGGLDTQYF
v_gene: TRBV11-3; abundance: -; j_gene: TRBJ2-1; CDR3aa: CASSSHDGTEKKNEQFF
v_gene: TRBV7-8; abundance: few; j_gene: TRBJ2-5; CDR3aa: CASSYTMQETQYF
v_gene: TRBV18; abundance: -; j_gene: TRBJ2-7; CDR3aa: CASSPLGGGPYEQYF
v_gene: TRBV7-2; abundance: -; j_gene: TRBJ1-3; CDR3aa: CASSPGTGDGDTIYF
v_gene: TRBV6-1; abundance: -; j_gene: TRBJ2-7; CDR3aa: CASRGTGDEQYF